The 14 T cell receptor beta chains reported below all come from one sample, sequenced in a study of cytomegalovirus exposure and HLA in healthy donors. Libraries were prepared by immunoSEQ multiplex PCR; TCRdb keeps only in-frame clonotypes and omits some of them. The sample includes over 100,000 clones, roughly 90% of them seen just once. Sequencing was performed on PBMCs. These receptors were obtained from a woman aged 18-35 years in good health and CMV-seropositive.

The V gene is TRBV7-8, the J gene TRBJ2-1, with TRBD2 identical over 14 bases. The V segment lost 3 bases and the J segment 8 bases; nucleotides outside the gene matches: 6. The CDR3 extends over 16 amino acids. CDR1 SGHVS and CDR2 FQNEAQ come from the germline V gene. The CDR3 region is CASSFPGLAGDYEQFF. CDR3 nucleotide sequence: TGTGCCAGCAGCTTTCCGGGACTAGCGGGAGACTATGAGCAGTTCTTC.

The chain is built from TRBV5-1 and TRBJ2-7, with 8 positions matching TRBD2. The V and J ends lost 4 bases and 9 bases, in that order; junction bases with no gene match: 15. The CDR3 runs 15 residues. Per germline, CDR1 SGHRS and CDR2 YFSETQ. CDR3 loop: CASSLEGLGDGGQYF. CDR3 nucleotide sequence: TGCGCCAGCAGCCTGGAGGGACTAGGTGACGGGGGGCAGTACTTC.

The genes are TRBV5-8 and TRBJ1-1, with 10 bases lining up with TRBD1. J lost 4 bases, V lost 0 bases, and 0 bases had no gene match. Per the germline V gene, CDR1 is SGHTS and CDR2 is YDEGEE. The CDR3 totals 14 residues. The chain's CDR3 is CASSLGTGGTEAFF. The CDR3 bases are TGTGCCAGCAGCTTGGGGACAGGGGGCACTGAAGCTTTCTTT. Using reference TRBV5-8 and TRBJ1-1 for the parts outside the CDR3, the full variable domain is EAGVTQSPTHLIKTRGQQATLRCSPISGHTSVYWYQQALGLGLQFLLWYDEGEERNRGNFPPRFSGRQFPNYSSELNVNALELEDSALYLCASSLGTGGTEAFFGQGTRLTVV.

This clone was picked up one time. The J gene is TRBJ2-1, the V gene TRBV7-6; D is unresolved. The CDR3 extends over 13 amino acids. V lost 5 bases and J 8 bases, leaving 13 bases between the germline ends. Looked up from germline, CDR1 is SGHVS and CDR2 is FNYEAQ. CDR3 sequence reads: CASSPYDIDEQFF. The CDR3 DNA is TGTGCCAGCAGCCCATACGACATCGATGAGCAGTTCTTC.

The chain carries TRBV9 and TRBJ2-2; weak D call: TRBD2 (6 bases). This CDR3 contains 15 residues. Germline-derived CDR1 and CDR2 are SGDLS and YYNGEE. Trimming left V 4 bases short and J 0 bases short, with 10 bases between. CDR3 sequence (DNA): TGTGCCAGCAGCAGTAGCGGCGCGAACACCGGGGAGCTGTTTTTT. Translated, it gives CASSSSGANTGELFF.

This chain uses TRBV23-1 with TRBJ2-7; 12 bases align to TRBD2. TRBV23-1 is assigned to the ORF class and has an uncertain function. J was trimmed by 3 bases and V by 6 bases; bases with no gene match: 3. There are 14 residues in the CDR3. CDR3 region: CASRRTSGVYEQYF. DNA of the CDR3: TGCGCCAGCAGGAGGACTAGCGGGGTCTACGAGCAGTACTTC.

CDR3 loop: CASSQDTPDRGSYNEQFF. The DNA of the CDR3 is TGCGCCAGCAGCCAAGATACCCCGGACAGGGGTTCATACAATGAGCAGTTCTTC. This chain uses TRBV4-1 with TRBJ2-1; TRBD1 agrees at 9 bases. Germline V gives CDR1 MGHRA, CDR2 YSYEKL. V lost 0 bases and J lost 4; bases outside the gene matches: 10. CDR3 length equals 18 residues.

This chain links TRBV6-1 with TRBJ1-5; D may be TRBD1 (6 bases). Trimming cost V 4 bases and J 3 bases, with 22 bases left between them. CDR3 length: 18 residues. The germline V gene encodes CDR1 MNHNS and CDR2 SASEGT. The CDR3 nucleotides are TGTGCCAGCAGTGTAGGAACCTCCTGGGACATTAACAATCAGCCCCAGCATTTT. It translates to CASSVGTSWDINNQPQHF.

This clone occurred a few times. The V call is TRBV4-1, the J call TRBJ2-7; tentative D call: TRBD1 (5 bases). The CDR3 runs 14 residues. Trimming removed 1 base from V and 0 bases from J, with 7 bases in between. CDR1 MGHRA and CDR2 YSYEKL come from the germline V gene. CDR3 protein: CASSQGQGSYEQYF. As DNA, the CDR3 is TGCGCCAGCAGCCAAGGCCAGGGCTCCTACGAGCAGTACTTC.

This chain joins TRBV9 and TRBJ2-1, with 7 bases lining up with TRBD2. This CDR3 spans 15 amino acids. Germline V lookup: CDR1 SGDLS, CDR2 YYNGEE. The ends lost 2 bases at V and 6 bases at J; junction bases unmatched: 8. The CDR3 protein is CASSVGLAVGNEQFF. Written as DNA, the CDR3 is TGTGCCAGCAGCGTTGGTCTAGCGGTGGGCAATGAGCAGTTCTTC.

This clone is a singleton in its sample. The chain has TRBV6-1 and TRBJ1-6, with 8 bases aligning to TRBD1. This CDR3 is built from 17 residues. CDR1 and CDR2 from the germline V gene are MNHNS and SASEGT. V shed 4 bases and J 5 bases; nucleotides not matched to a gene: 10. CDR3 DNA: TGTGCCAGCAGTGGCCCCGACAGGGGTTTAAATAATTCACCCCTCCACTTT. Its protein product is CASSGPDRGLNNSPLHF.

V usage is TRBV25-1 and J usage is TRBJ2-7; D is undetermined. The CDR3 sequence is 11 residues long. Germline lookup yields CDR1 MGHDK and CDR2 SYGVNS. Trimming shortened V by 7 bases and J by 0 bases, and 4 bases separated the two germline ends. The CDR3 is CASKYSYEQYF. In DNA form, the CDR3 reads TGTGCCAGCAAATACTCCTACGAGCAGTACTTC.

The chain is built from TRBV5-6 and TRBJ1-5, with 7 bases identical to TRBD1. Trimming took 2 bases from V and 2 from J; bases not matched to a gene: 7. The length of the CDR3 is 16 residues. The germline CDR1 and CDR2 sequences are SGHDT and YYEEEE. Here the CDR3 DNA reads TGTGCCAGCAGCTTAAAAGGGGGCGCCGGCAATCAGCCCCAGCATTTT. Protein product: CASSLKGGAGNQPQHF.

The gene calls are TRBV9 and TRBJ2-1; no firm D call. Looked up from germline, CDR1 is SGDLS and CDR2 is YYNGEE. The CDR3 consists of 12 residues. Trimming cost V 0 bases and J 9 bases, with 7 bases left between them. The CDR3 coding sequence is TGTGCCAGCAGCGTAGGACTGGGTGAGCAGTTCTTC. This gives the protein CASSVGLGEQFF.